This T cell receptor beta chain was observed in a study of cytomegalovirus exposure and HLA in healthy donors. The study ran its PCR with 60 Vbeta and 13 Jbeta primers. The method was immunoSEQ multiplex PCR; TCRdb's version includes in-frame clones alone and lacks a portion of them. This sample carries more than 80,000 clones, around 83% of them seen once, and the ten largest clones take more than 3%. This receptor was obtained from a female donor in good health and CMV-seropositive. The sequenced material came from PBMCs.

The CDR3 DNA is TGTGCCAGCAGCTGGGGCGAAAACATTCAGTACTTC. Protein sequence: CASSWGENIQYF. The J gene is TRBJ2-4, the V gene TRBV5-4, with D perhaps matching TRBD1 (5 bases). This CDR3 is 12 amino acids long. The germline CDR1 and CDR2 sequences are SGHNT and YYREEE (reference sequence). Trimming shortened V by 3 bases and J by 5 bases, and 6 bases separated the two germline ends.